Sequencing of this T cell receptor beta chain was carried out in a study of blood T cells in healthy people across ages. Study-level results: A roughly linear age-dependent decrease characterized TCR beta diversity per million T cells.

Primers used in a second PCR of about 7 to 12 cycles were a sample-barcoded 5' primer and a J-beta primer mix. Each cDNA molecule was tagged by a template-switch adaptor with 12 random nucleotides. TCRdb analysed the 5' RACE reads with MiXCR anew, one entry per CDR3 protein. Of 750,000 to 1,000,000 distinct CDR3 sequences in the sample, under 35% were seen once. Trimming removed 5 bases from V and 6 bases from J; junction bases left unmatched: 17. Germline CDR1 is SGHDN and CDR2 is FVKESK. The CDR3 is 18 residues long. The study isolated at least 6.5 million PBMCs from each sample. About this clonotype itself: The target antigen is unknown.

These sequences were also reported in another study, on T cells of mothers and their children.

The chain links TRBV14 to TRBJ2-1; TRBD2 agrees at 9 bases. The sample taken for sequencing was blood. The TCR comes from a woman aged 40 to 50 in good health. CDR3 sequence: CASSSERLAGRSRNEQFF. The CDR3 region has the DNA TGTGCCAGCAGCTCAGAGCGGCTAGCGGGGCGAAGCCGCAATGAGCAGTTCTTC.